Shown below are 29 T cell receptor beta chains from a single sample sequenced in a study of T cell responses to AZD1222 COVID-19 vaccine. The table came from immunoSEQ multiplex PCR; TCRdb's copy has only in-frame clones and leaves some out. The sample has about 27,000 clones, roughly 90% seen once. Sample: peripheral blood, taken 28 days after the second AZD1222 dose. The source of these receptors is an adult who received the AZD1222 COVID-19 vaccine.

This clone came up once. The rearrangement links TRBV2 to TRBJ2-3; D may correspond to TRBD1 or TRBD2 (6 bases each). Trimming took 6 bases from V and 1 from J, leaving 11 bases between them. Per the germline V gene, CDR1 is SNHLY and CDR2 is FYNNEI. CDR3 length: 14 amino acids. CDR3 DNA sequence: TGTGCCAGCAGGGTCGGGGGCGGCACAGATACGCAGTATTTT. Translated: CASRVGGGTDTQYF.

The V gene is TRBV4-3, the J gene TRBJ1-4; D is uncertain. Per germline, CDR1 LGHNA and CDR2 YSLEER. V gave up 5 bases and J gave up 4 bases, with 20 bases separating them. This CDR3 is 17 amino acids long. CDR3 in amino acids: CASSAPGIVFNNEKLFF. The CDR3 DNA reads TGCGCCAGCAGCGCCCCGGGTATAGTGTTTAATAATGAAAAACTGTTTTTT.

V usage is TRBV18 and J usage is TRBJ2-7, with 7 positions matching TRBD2. V was clipped by 2 bases and J by 6 bases; unmatched bases: 10. Germline loops: CDR1 KGHSH, CDR2 LQKENI. CDR3 length: 15 residues. The CDR3, as DNA: TGTGCCAGCTCACCAAGGGAAGGGGAGGGGATCGAGCAGTACTTC. Translating gives CASSPREGEGIEQYF. The full variable domain, rest sourced from reference TRBV18 and TRBJ2-7, is NAGVMQNPRHLVRRRGQEARLRCSPMKGHSHVYWYRQLPEEGLKFMVYLQKENIIDESGMPKERFSAEFPKEGPSILRIQQVVRGDSAAYFCASSPREGEGIEQYFGPGTRLTVT.

This chain links TRBV3-1 (or the pseudogene TRBV3-2) with TRBJ2-7; 8 nucleotides match TRBD1. CDR3 length: 15 amino acids. V shed 4 bases and J 3 bases; nucleotides not matched to a gene: 8. Germline CDR1 and CDR2: LGHDT and YNNKEL (reference sequence). The DNA for the CDR3 is TGTGCCAGCAGCCCCGGGACAGGTCCCTTCTACGAGCAGTACTTC. Its protein is CASSPGTGPFYEQYF.

The chain joins TRBV7-3 to TRBJ2-2; D may correspond to TRBD1 or TRBD2 (5 bases each). The CDR3 is made up of 16 amino acids. With 1 base removed from V and 4 bases from J, the gap between germline ends came to 13 bases. Germline V gene data show CDR1 as SGHTA and CDR2 as FQGTGA. The CDR3 DNA sequence: TGTGCCAGCAGCTTAAACGGGGCCTTGAGCACCGGGGAGCTGTTTTTT. Its translation is CASSLNGALSTGELFF.

The rearrangement joins TRBV19 to TRBJ2-1; D may be TRBD2 (5 bases). The CDR3 runs to 19 residues. Trimming cost V 0 bases and J 6 bases, with 24 bases left between them. Germline CDR1 LNHDA, CDR2 SQIVND (reference sequence). The CDR3 region has the DNA TGTGCCAGTAGTATAGATGGGCCGGGATGGGTCCTCAGTGGCAATGAGCAGTTCTTC. This encodes CASSIDGPGWVLSGNEQFF.

This chain links TRBV29-1 with TRBJ1-1; possible D gene TRBD1, 6 bases. The V gene's germline CDR1 is SQVTM and CDR2 ANQGSEA. The CDR3 sequence is 15 residues long. Deletions cut 1 base from V and 0 bases from J, with 12 bases between. CDR3 DNA sequence: TGCAGCGTTGAAGGGGGAGGGGGGATGAACACTGAAGCTTTCTTT. Protein: CSVEGGGGMNTEAFF.

The V and J genes are TRBV2 and TRBJ2-1; TRBD2 aligns across 10 bases. The CDR3 loop spans 12 amino acids. Unmatched junction bases numbered 3, after V lost 7 bases and J lost 9 bases. The germline CDR1 and CDR2 sequences are SNHLY and FYNNEI. The CDR3 bases are TGTGCCAGCACTTTAGCGGGAGGTGAGCAGTTCTTC. Residues: CASTLAGGEQFF.

The V and J genes are TRBV28 and TRBJ1-4; D not resolved. Per germline, CDR1 MDHEN and CDR2 SYDVKM. Trimming removed 5 bases from V and 3 bases from J, with 13 bases in between. There are 15 residues in the CDR3. Written as DNA, the CDR3 is TGTGCCAGCAGTCCCCTGGAGTACCCTAATGAAAAACTGTTTTTT. It specifies CASSPLEYPNEKLFF.

In DNA, the CDR3 is TGTGCCTGGACCCCGGGACAGGGGTACGAGCAGTACTTC. It translates to CAWTPGQGYEQYF. The V call is TRBV30, the J call TRBJ2-7; 10 positions agree with TRBD1. Germline V gene data show CDR1 as GTSNPN and CDR2 as SVGIG (reference sequence). The CDR3 spans 13 residues. The V and J ends lost 4 bases and 4 bases, in that order; junction bases with no gene match: 4.

This chain uses TRBV27 with TRBJ2-1, with a weak D call TRBD2 (6 bases). This CDR3 region has 17 residues. The germline CDR1 and CDR2 sequences are MNHEY and SMNVEV (reference sequence). Trimming left V 6 bases short and J 2 bases short, with 20 bases between. CDR3 sequence: CASSTSAGYNPYNEQFF. The CDR3 DNA reads as TGTGCCAGCAGCACCTCCGCGGGATATAATCCCTACAATGAGCAGTTCTTC.

V and J are TRBV24-1 and TRBJ2-1; 9 nucleotides match TRBD2. This CDR3 is built from 15 residues. Per germline, CDR1 KGHDR and CDR2 SFDVKD. The V gene end was trimmed by 8 bases and the J gene end by 4 bases; junction bases not matched to a gene: 8. CDR3 sequence: CATMSGGRAYNEQFF. The CDR3 DNA follows: TGTGCCACCATGAGCGGGGGGCGGGCATACAATGAGCAGTTCTTC.

The chain employs TRBV7-8 and TRBJ2-7; 10 positions agree with TRBD1. Germline lookup yields CDR1 SGHVS and CDR2 FQNEAQ. The J segment lost 5 bases and the V segment lost 3 bases, leaving 16 bases of the junction unmatched. CDR3 length: 18 residues. DNA for the CDR3: TGTGCCAGCAGCTTGCCGGGACAGGGGCGCTCTAGGTCCAACGAGCAGTACTTC. Amino acids: CASSLPGQGRSRSNEQYF. Supplemented by reference TRBV7-8 and TRBJ2-7, the full variable domain reads GAGVSQSPRYKVAKRGQDVALRCDPISGHVSLFWYQQALGQGPEFLTYFQNEAQLDKSGLPSDRFFAERPEGSVSTLKIQRTQQEDSAVYLCASSLPGQGRSRSNEQYFGPGTRLTVT.

The gene calls are TRBV18 and TRBJ2-5; D not certain. Germline V lookup: CDR1 KGHSH, CDR2 LQKENI. Trimming stripped 2 bases from V and 1 base from J, with 5 bases between. CDR3 length: 13 residues. The CDR3 reads CASSPIGQETQYF. The DNA of the CDR3 is TGTGCCAGCTCACCAATTGGCCAAGAGACCCAGTACTTC.

The chain links TRBV6-2 or TRBV6-3 to TRBJ2-1; TRBD1 matches 8 bases. V was clipped by 6 bases and J by 9 bases; unmatched bases: 16. Germline V lookup: CDR1 MNHEY, CDR2 SVGEGT. The CDR3 is made up of 16 amino acids. CDR3 coding DNA: TGTGCCAGCAGCGACCACGACAGGGGTGGAGGTGGTGAGCAGTTCTTC. It codes for CASSDHDRGGGGEQFF.

CDR3: CASSPGGPYEQYF. In DNA form, the CDR3 reads TGTGCCAGCAGTCCCGGGGGGCCCTACGAGCAGTACTTC. This chain connects TRBV27 to TRBJ2-7, with D tentatively TRBD2 (7 bases). Trimming took off 5 bases at V and 2 bases at J, with 10 bases between the two ends. The V gene's germline CDR1 is MNHEY and CDR2 SMNVEV (reference sequence). The CDR3 is 13 amino acids.

V gene TRBV5-4 combines with J gene TRBJ2-1; D unclear. Looked up from germline, CDR1 is SGHNT and CDR2 is YYREEE (reference sequence). This CDR3 has 13 amino acids. The V gene lost 4 bases and the J gene lost 12 bases, with 17 bases spanning the gap. For the CDR3, the DNA is TGTGCCAGCAGCAATATCACCAACTTGGGGCAGTTCTTC. This gives the protein CASSNITNLGQFF. Full variable domain (remainder filled in from reference TRBV5-4 and TRBJ2-1): ETGVTQSPTHLIKTRGQQVTLRCSSQSGHNTVSWYQQALGQGPQFIFQYYREEENGRGNFPPRFSGLQFPNYSSELNVNALELDDSALYLCASSNITNLGQFFGPGTRLTVL.

This clone came up once. CDR3 protein: CASSRLARRTYEQYF. In nucleotides, the CDR3 is TGTGCCAGCAGTAGACTAGCGCGGAGAACCTACGAGCAGTACTTC. The V gene is TRBV28, the J gene TRBJ2-7; 8 bases are shared with TRBD2. V shed 5 bases and J 2 bases; nucleotides not matched to a gene: 8. The CDR3 is 15 residues long. CDR1 and CDR2 (germline): MDHEN, SYDVKM.

The V call is TRBV19, the J call TRBJ1-6; D gene unclear. From germline, CDR1 is LNHDA and CDR2 SQIVND (reference sequence). CDR3 size: 14 residues. V dropped 11 bases and J dropped 3 bases, with 14 bases sitting between them. The CDR3, as DNA: TGTGCCGGAGGAACTGGGCGCTATAATTCACCCCTCCACTTT. As protein: CAGGTGRYNSPLHF.

The CDR3 nucleotides are TGTGCCAGTAGTATAAGGGTCTCTGGAAACACCATATATTTT. As protein: CASSIRVSGNTIYF. This chain connects TRBV19 to TRBJ1-3; unclear D gene. Trimming took off 2 bases at V and 0 bases at J, with 5 bases between the two ends. Germline V gene lookup returns CDR1 LNHDA and CDR2 SQIVND (reference sequence). The CDR3 totals 14 residues.

Here the CDR3 reads CASSDWAIGQPQHF. CDR3 nucleotides: TGTGCCAGCAGTGACTGGGCCATCGGGCAGCCCCAGCATTTT. The rearrangement uses TRBV2 and TRBJ1-5; no definite D call. CDR1 and CDR2 from the germline V gene are SNHLY and FYNNEI. V was shortened by 3 bases and J by 7 bases, with 13 bases between the two germline ends. This CDR3 is built from 14 residues.

The chain has TRBV23-1 and TRBJ2-7; 8 nucleotides align to TRBD2. TRBV23-1 is noted as an ORF with a role that remains uncertain. This CDR3 has 14 amino acids. The ends lost 5 bases at V and 4 bases at J; junction bases unmatched: 7. CDR3 DNA sequence: TGCGCCAGCAGTGAGCGGGGGAAAACGTACGAGCAGTACTTC. Translation gives CASSERGKTYEQYF.

This clone was seen a single time. The rearrangement links TRBV6-5 to TRBJ2-7; D may be TRBD2 (6 bases). CDR1 and CDR2 (germline): MNHEY, SVGAGI. The V gene lost 5 bases and the J gene lost 2 bases, with 16 bases spanning the gap. This CDR3 is 15 amino acids long. CDR3 region: CASSQRSPGAYEQYF. Written as DNA, the CDR3 is TGTGCCAGCAGTCAAAGATCACCGGGGGCCTACGAGCAGTACTTC.

This chain links TRBV5-6 with TRBJ2-1; possibly TRBD2 for D (6 bases). In germline, CDR1 is SGHDT, CDR2 YYEEEE. Trimming removed 2 bases from V and 2 bases from J, with 11 bases in between. The CDR3 consists of 15 residues. The CDR3 DNA follows: TGTGCCAGCAGCTTATTAGCGGACCCCTACAATGAGCAGTTCTTC. This gives the protein CASSLLADPYNEQFF.

The chain joins TRBV4-2 to TRBJ2-3, with D perhaps TRBD2 (5 bases). CDR1 is LGHNA and CDR2 is YNFKEQ in the germline V gene. The CDR3 has 17 residues. Trimming cost V 2 bases and J 3 bases, with 18 bases left between them. The CDR3 bases are TGTGCCAGCAGCCAAAATCACGGGGAGCGGCAAACAGATACGCAGTATTTT. Encoded protein: CASSQNHGERQTDTQYF.

This chain joins TRBV28 and TRBJ2-4, with a tentative D call TRBD1 (5 bases). The CDR3 has 14 residues. Germline V gene sequence: CDR1 MDHEN, CDR2 SYDVKM. Trimming shortened V by 0 bases and J by 8 bases, and 11 bases separated the two germline ends. CDR3 DNA: TGTGCCAGCAGTTTATGGACAGACCCCTACATTCAGTACTTC. This translates into CASSLWTDPYIQYF.

J is TRBJ1-1 and V is TRBV25-1; D uncertain. CDR1 is MGHDK, CDR2 SYGVNS, per germline. The CDR3 is 15 residues long. Trimming cost V 6 bases and J 4 bases, with 18 bases left between them. Here the CDR3 reads CASRIGSSASTEAFF. CDR3 bases: TGTGCCAGCAGGATCGGGAGTTCAGCTAGCACTGAAGCTTTCTTT.

The chain recombines TRBV7-9 with TRBJ2-3; tentatively, D is TRBD1 (5 bases). Germline-derived CDR1 and CDR2 are SEHNR and FQNEAQ (reference sequence). This CDR3 has 14 amino acids. Deletions cut 0 bases from V and 2 bases from J, with 6 bases between. DNA for the CDR3: TGTGCCAGCAGCTTAGCAGGGGCCACAGATACGCAGTATTTT. Translating it yields CASSLAGATDTQYF. Filled out from reference TRBV7-9 and TRBJ2-3, the complete variable domain reads DTGVSQNPRHKITKRGQNVTFRCDPISEHNRLYWYRQTLGQGPEFLTYFQNEAQLEKSRLLSDRFSAERPKGSFSTLEIQRTEQGDSAMYLCASSLAGATDTQYFGPGTRLTVL.

The chain joins TRBV14 to TRBJ1-5, with D tentatively TRBD1 (6 bases). CDR1 is SGHDN and CDR2 is FVKESK in the germline V gene. CDR3 size: 16 residues. The germline V and J ends were trimmed by 4 bases and 2 bases, with 15 bases remaining between them. The DNA for the CDR3 is TGTGCCAGCAGCCGAAACAGGGAAATCGGCAATCAGCCCCAGCATTTT. Residues: CASSRNREIGNQPQHF.